Listed here are 18 T cell receptor beta chains from one sample, sequenced in a study of STAT5B mutations in CD4+ large granular lymphocyte leukemia (dated by TCRdb to the early 2020s). Library creation used the immunoSEQ multiplex PCR assay. TCRdb retrieved this table from immuneACCESS and kept in-frame rearrangements only. Not all clones are present; in checked studies, unresolved V genes account for under half, and no reason is known for the remainder. In all, the sample holds roughly 30,000 clones, and approximately 86% of those were seen once. The biggest ten clones account for roughly 4.5% of the sample. Sequenced: CD4+ T cells from blood buffy coats. These receptors were taken from a human donor in good health.

J is TRBJ1-4 and V is TRBV6-5; D uncertain. The CDR3 runs 13 residues. Germline V gene lookup returns CDR1 MNHEY and CDR2 SVGAGI. Trimming stripped 7 bases from V and 2 bases from J, with 8 bases between. In DNA form, the CDR3 reads TGTGCCAGCACGCGCGGGACTAATGAAAAACTGTTTTTT. Translating gives CASTRGTNEKLFF.

This clone was counted a few times. This rearrangement joins TRBV7-2 to TRBJ2-7; TRBD2 matches at 9 bases. The CDR3 spans 16 residues. V shed 0 bases and J 8 bases; nucleotides not matched to a gene: 11. Germline CDR1 is SGHTA and CDR2 is FQGNSA. Here the CDR3 reads CASSLAVAGARRQQYF. As DNA, the CDR3 is TGTGCCAGCAGCTTAGCGGTAGCGGGAGCCCGCCGGCAGCAGTACTTC.

This rearrangement joins TRBV6-5 to TRBJ2-5; TRBD1 agrees at 8 bases. Germline trimming cut 4 bases from V and 2 bases from J; bases unmatched to any gene: 3. Germline V gives CDR1 MNHEY, CDR2 SVGAGI. The CDR3 is 14 residues long. The CDR3 sequence: CASSSRQGQETQYF. In DNA form, the CDR3 reads TGTGCCAGCAGTTCCCGACAGGGGCAAGAGACCCAGTACTTC.

This clone was detected once. The DNA of the CDR3 is TGTGCCAGTGGGGTGGGGGGCGTTCAAGAGACCCAGTACTTC. It codes for CASGVGGVQETQYF. This chain joins TRBV27 and TRBJ2-5, with D perhaps being TRBD1 or TRBD2 (6 bases each). CDR3 length: 14 residues. The germline V gene has CDR1 MNHEY and CDR2 SMNVEV (reference sequence). Trimming left V 9 bases short and J 2 bases short, with 16 bases between.

On this clone: Germline is not matched at one junction end, which may reflect a read error. This chain connects TRBV6-1 to TRBJ2-1; 10 nucleotides line up with TRBD2. The CDR3 is 15 residues long. Germline V gene sequence: CDR1 MNHNS, CDR2 SASEGT. The CDR3 DNA reads TGTGCCAGCAGGGGGGGACTAGCGTCCTCCAATGAGCAGTTCTTC. Translation: CASRGGLASSNEQFF.

The chain has TRBV6-1 and TRBJ1-5; D gene unclear. V was clipped by 2 bases and J by 8 bases, with 13 bases between them. The germline gives CDR1 MNHNS, CDR2 SASEGT. The CDR3 covers 14 residues. CDR3 residues: CASSELTQGEPQHF. The CDR3 DNA follows: TGTGCCAGCAGTGAATTAACCCAAGGCGAGCCCCAGCATTTT.

The chain links TRBV19 to TRBJ1-1, with 8 bases aligning to TRBD1. V lost 2 bases, J lost 4 bases, and 15 bases stayed unmatched. Germline V gene sequence: CDR1 LNHDA, CDR2 SQIVND (reference sequence). The CDR3 is made up of 18 amino acids. DNA for the CDR3: TGTGCCAGTAGTATATACGCGATAACAGGGGGAATAGGCACTGAAGCTTTCTTT. Its protein product is CASSIYAITGGIGTEAFF.

The chain combines TRBV28 with TRBJ2-7; 8 nucleotides align to TRBD2. The V gene's germline CDR1 is MDHEN and CDR2 SYDVKM. V was pared by 4 bases and J by 6 bases, with 8 bases of the junction left unmatched. This CDR3 is 14 amino acids long. CDR3 protein: CASSSPGGPAEQYF. The CDR3 DNA reads TGTGCCAGCAGTTCCCCGGGAGGGCCGGCCGAGCAGTACTTC.

The chain carries TRBV27 and TRBJ2-3, with 11 bases aligning to TRBD2. The germline gives CDR1 MNHEY, CDR2 SMNVEV (reference sequence). V trimming: 5 bases; J trimming: 10 bases; junction bases outside the gene matches: 14. The CDR3 extends over 16 amino acids. CDR3 bases: TGTGCCAGCAGTCGCCGCGGGACTAGCGGAGCCGTGTCGCAGTATTTT. Its translation is CASSRRGTSGAVSQYF.

V is TRBV5-1 and J is TRBJ2-7; TRBD2 matches 10 bases. The V gene's germline CDR1 is SGHRS and CDR2 YFSETQ. J gave up 5 bases and V 0 bases, and 5 bases lay outside the gene matches. The CDR3 length is 15 residues. The DNA for the CDR3 is TGCGCCAGCAGCTTGGAGCTAGCGGGAGCCCACGAGCAGTACTTC. Translating it yields CASSLELAGAHEQYF. The full variable domain, completed using reference TRBV5-1 and TRBJ2-7, is KAGVTQTPRYLIKTRGQQVTLSCSPISGHRSVSWYQQTPGQGLQFLFEYFSETQRNKGNFPGRFSGRQFSNSRSEMNVSTLELGDSALYLCASSLELAGAHEQYFGPGTRLTVT.

The V and J genes are TRBV2 and TRBJ2-2, with D possibly matching TRBD1 (5 bases). V gave up 1 base and J gave up 7 bases, with 10 bases separating them. Looked up from germline, CDR1 is SNHLY and CDR2 is FYNNEI. This CDR3 has 14 residues. CDR3 sequence (DNA): TGTGCCAGCAGTGAAGAGGGGCAAGGCGGGGAGCTGTTTTTT. It yields the protein CASSEEGQGGELFF.

This sequence joins TRBV7-2 and TRBJ2-1, with TRBD2 matching 7 bases. The CDR3 runs to 15 residues. The V gene end was trimmed by 5 bases and the J gene end by 4 bases; junction bases not matched to a gene: 8. CDR1 is SGHTA, CDR2 FQGNSA, per germline. The CDR3 protein is CASSPQRGVYNEQFF. In DNA form, the CDR3 reads TGTGCCAGCAGCCCTCAGCGGGGAGTTTACAATGAGCAGTTCTTC.

Remarks on this clone: A far larger clone is just one base off, so this is likely a read error. Other DNA sequences within the sample encode an identical CDR3. This sequence joins TRBV5-5 and TRBJ2-7; perhaps TRBD1 as D (6 bases). Germline loops: CDR1 SGHKS, CDR2 YYEKEE (reference sequence). Trimming took 4 bases from V and 8 from J, leaving 19 bases between them. This CDR3 spans 14 amino acids. The CDR3 DNA is TGTGCCAGCAGCCAAGAGTCGGTTGGGGGCAAGCAGTACTTC. Amino acid sequence: CASSQESVGGKQYF. The variable domain in full, with the rest retrieved from reference TRBV5-5 and TRBJ2-7, is DAGVTQSPTHLIKTRGQQVTLRCSPISGHKSVSWYQQVLGQGPQFIFQYYEKEERGRGNFPDRFSARQFPNYSSELNVNALLLGDSALYLCASSQESVGGKQYFGPGTRLTVT.

The chain couples TRBV25-1 to TRBJ2-7; 7 bases map to TRBD2. Germline values: CDR1 MGHDK, CDR2 SYGVNS. This CDR3 comprises 14 residues. Unmatched junction bases numbered 8, after V lost 4 bases and J lost 5 bases. CDR3 amino acids: CASSVGGSFHEQYF. The CDR3 DNA reads TGTGCCAGCAGTGTCGGCGGGAGCTTTCACGAGCAGTACTTC.

The V gene is TRBV6-6, the J gene TRBJ1-1, with unresolved D. CDR1 MNHNY and CDR2 SVGAGI come from the germline V gene (reference sequence). Deletions cut 6 bases from V and 4 bases from J, with 15 bases between. CDR3 length: 14 residues. The CDR3 sequence: CASRARVIGTEAFF. The CDR3, as DNA: TGTGCCAGCAGGGCTAGGGTGATAGGCACTGAAGCTTTCTTT.

CDR3 residues: CASSPKRDEQYF. The CDR3 coding sequence is TGTGCCAGCTCACCTAAGCGAGACGAGCAGTACTTC. V is TRBV18 and J is TRBJ2-7; unclear D gene. The germline CDR1 and CDR2 sequences are KGHSH and LQKENI. CDR3 length: 12 residues. Trimming stripped 3 bases from V and 5 bases from J, with 8 bases between.

V usage is TRBV30 and J usage is TRBJ2-7; D uncertain. Germline assignment: CDR1 GTSNPN and CDR2 SVGIG (reference sequence). V dropped 0 bases and J dropped 3 bases, with 9 bases sitting between them. The CDR3 has 13 residues. CDR3 bases: TGTGCCTGGAGTGTACGACGGTTCTACGAGCAGTACTTC. Its protein product is CAWSVRRFYEQYF.

This clone was observed a single time. The chain recombines TRBV30 with TRBJ2-5, with D perhaps matching TRBD1 (6 bases). CDR1 GTSNPN and CDR2 SVGIG come from the germline V gene (reference sequence). The length of the CDR3 is 13 residues. V was cut by 0 bases and J by 5 bases, with 10 bases left in between. The CDR3, as DNA: TGTGCCTGGAGTGTACGTAGGGGGGAGACCCAGTACTTC. Amino acid sequence: CAWSVRRGETQYF.